The TCR beta chain under discussion was sequenced for a study of blood T cell repertoires in COVID-19. TCRdb keeps only in-frame clones here, not all; method: immunoSEQ multiplex PCR. The data hold about 190,000 clones, with nearly 90% observed a single time. The sequence derives from a man in his fifties or sixties with acute or convalescent COVID-19. Sequencing was carried out using peripheral blood.

The CDR3 protein is CASSLGQSYNEQFF. The CDR3 bases are TGTGCCAGCAGTTTGGGACAGTCTTACAATGAGCAGTTCTTC. This chain connects TRBV28 to TRBJ2-1; 7 bases map to TRBD1. CDR1 is MDHEN, CDR2 SYDVKM, per germline. Trimming took 3 bases from V and 4 from J; bases not matched to a gene: 3. CDR3 length: 14 residues.